Below, one TCR beta chain is given with its context. Its antigen is not known. A junction end diverges from the germline sequence, so it may reflect a read error. The PCR ran on 60 Vbeta and 13 Jbeta primers. Some clones are missing from TCRdb's copy, which holds only in-frame ones; the method was immunoSEQ multiplex PCR. This table has about 160,000 clones, roughly four fifths appearing once. The germline V gene encodes CDR1 SEHNR and CDR2 FQNEAQ (reference sequence). The CDR3 totals 12 residues. This sample is part of a study of cytomegalovirus exposure and HLA in healthy donors. As for the study in general: One earlier analysis, a look at 150 million to 200 million T cells, found about 100 million unique TCR beta sequences.

Study-level findings and limits: A later analysis showed that HLA-associated TCR beta chains had undergone more clonal expansion than equally common others.

The study sampled nominally healthy donors, though unrecorded immune exposures were likely. This clonotype originated in a girl aged 2 to 10 in good health and CMV-seropositive. The source material was PBMCs. The chain employs TRBV7-9 and TRBJ2-2; D unresolved. CDR3 nucleotides: TGTTCCAGCAGCTTATATCTCGGGGAGCTGTTTTTT. It encodes CSSSLYLGELFF.